The following is a T cell receptor beta chain sequence with its context. Its cognate antigen is unknown. A single record per CDR3 protein comes from TCRdb applying MiXCR to the 5' RACE reads. The data show 400,000 or so distinct CDR3 sequences, with under 25% seen just once and approximately 12% held by the top ten. This sample was included in a study of T-cell memory formation after mild COVID-19. Study-level findings and limits: Pre-infection memory already had some responding clones, implying cross-reactive memory joined. The study found contracting CD4+ clones mainly in CM and EM and contracting CD8+ clones in EMRA.

After removal of 3 bases from V and 6 bases from J, the junction contained 4 bases not matched to a gene. The CDR3 contains 14 residues. From germline, CDR1 is SEHNR and CDR2 FQNEAQ (reference sequence). This TCR derives from an adult woman who had mild COVID-19 (a few samples of this study predate the infection). Cell type and time point are not known. This sequence joins TRBV7-9 and TRBJ1-5, with 8 positions matching TRBD1. What was sequenced was PBMCs or a T cell subset sorted from them (not recorded which). The CDR3 bases are TGTGCCAGCAGCTTGTCAGGGGGCGGTCAGCCCCAGCATTTT. Protein sequence: CASSLSGGGQPQHF.